These T cell receptor beta chains were read from a single sample in a study of T cells after somatic rescue of genetic block. The table came from immunoSEQ multiplex PCR; TCRdb's copy has only in-frame clones and leaves some out. The sample gives 10,000 to 15,000 clones, around 70% of which show up once; under 25% is in the top ten. Sequencing used peripheral blood mononuclear cells (PBMCs). The source of these receptors is a boy between 10 and 17 years old. Both conserved end residues are part of each CDR3. D genes are given only for firm matches. Clone size is not always given. Where it is, it says once, few, many or a class for expanded clones.

v_gene	abundance	j_gene	d_gene	CDR3aa	CDR3nt
TRBV5-6	NA	TRBJ1-3	NA	CASSLETRPGGNTIYF	TGTGCCAGCAGCTTGGAAACAAGGCCAGGAGGAAACACCATATATTTT
TRBV14	NA	TRBJ2-7	NA	CASSSGSQDYEQYF	TGTGCCAGCAGCTCCGGGTCCCAAGACTACGAGCAGTACTTC
TRBV7-9	NA	TRBJ2-5	NA	CASSLSSRGTGWDQETQYF	TGTGCCAGCAGCTTATCCAGTCGGGGTACAGGGTGGGACCAAGAGACCCAGTACTTC
TRBV7-9	NA	TRBJ2-2	TRBD1	CASSYRDRGSNEGRGELFF	TGTGCCAGCAGCTACCGGGACAGGGGCTCGAACGAAGGGCGCGGGGAGCTGTTTTTT
TRBV7-7	NA	TRBJ2-2	TRBD1	CASSRDRGAGELFF	TGTGCCAGCAGCCGGGACAGGGGAGCCGGGGAGCTGTTTTTT
TRBV14	NA	TRBJ1-1	NA	CASSQGTAYINTEAFF	TGTGCCAGCAGCCAAGGAACAGCCTACATTAACACTGAAGCTTTCTTT
TRBV12-5	medium-sized	TRBJ2-1	NA	CASGSTGPYNEQFF	TGTGCTAGTGGTTCAACGGGTCCGTACAATGAGCAGTTCTTC
TRBV6-5	few	TRBJ2-7	TRBD1	CASSYSRDRNHEQYF	TGTGCCAGCAGTTACTCGAGGGACAGAAACCACGAGCAGTACTTC
TRBV5-1	NA	TRBJ2-1	TRBD1	CASSFPQGDEQFF	TGCGCCAGCAGCTTCCCTCAGGGGGATGAGCAGTTCTTC
TRBV7-9	NA	TRBJ2-7	NA	CASSLGTVTSEEQYF	TGTGCCAGCAGCTTAGGGACAGTGACCTCTGAGGAGCAGTACTTC
TRBV11-2	NA	TRBJ1-1	TRBD1	CASSFRRGPNTEAFF	TGTGCCAGCAGCTTCAGAAGGGGGCCGAACACTGAAGCTTTCTTT
TRBV19	NA	TRBJ1-5	TRBD1	CASSPDRGRNGNQPQHF	TGTGCCAGTAGTCCCGACAGGGGGCGAAATGGCAATCAGCCCCAGCATTTT
TRBV7-3	few	TRBJ2-3	NA	CASSLTIRDTQYF	TGTGCCAGCAGCTTAACGATACGCGATACGCAGTATTTT
TRBV10-1	NA	TRBJ2-7	NA	CASSGGSSYEQYF	TGCGCCAGCAGTGGGGGTAGCTCCTACGAGCAGTACTTC
TRBV4-2	few	TRBJ1-1	NA	CASSQVQGIMGTEAFF	TGTGCCAGCAGCCAAGTTCAGGGGATTATGGGCACTGAAGCTTTCTTT
TRBV5-4	NA	TRBJ2-3	TRBD2	CASSLSLAVSTDTQYF	TGTGCCAGCAGCTTGAGTCTAGCGGTTAGCACAGATACGCAGTATTTT
TRBV2	NA	TRBJ2-7	TRBD1	CASSPGTDYEQYF	TGTGCCAGCAGCCCCGGGACAGACTACGAGCAGTACTTC
TRBV23-1	few	TRBJ2-7	NA	CASSQSTSPYEQYF	TGCGCCAGCAGTCAATCAACCAGTCCCTACGAGCAGTACTTC
TRBV18	NA	TRBJ2-3	TRBD1	CASSPTRTGGSTDTQYF	TGTGCCAGCTCACCAACTAGGACAGGGGGCTCCACAGATACGCAGTATTTT
TRBV11-2	once	TRBJ2-3	NA	CASSFSRATDTQYF	TGTGCCAGCAGCTTCTCTAGGGCCACAGATACGCAGTATTTT
TRBV5-6	once	TRBJ1-2	NA	CASSSTRGPNYGYTF	TGTGCCAGCAGCTCGACACGGGGTCCTAACTATGGCTACACCTTC
TRBV27	NA	TRBJ1-1	NA	CASSYPRASKGAFF	TGTGCCAGCAGTTACCCCAGGGCCTCCAAAGGAGCTTTCTTT
TRBV5-6	NA	TRBJ2-7	NA	CASSPRGGPLLSEQYF	TGTGCCAGCAGCCCCAGGGGAGGCCCCCTCCTTAGCGAGCAGTACTTC
TRBV5-1	NA	TRBJ2-2	NA	CASSPNTGELFF	TGCGCCAGCAGCCCTAACACCGGGGAGCTGTTTTTT
TRBV27	NA	TRBJ1-5	TRBD1	CASSPSGQGSTRSNQPQHF	TGTGCCAGCAGTCCTTCGGGACAGGGGAGCACCCGGAGCAATCAGCCCCAGCATTTT
TRBV6-5	NA	TRBJ2-7	NA	CASSYGRVSYEQYF	TGTGCCAGCAGTTACGGTAGGGTCTCCTACGAGCAGTACTTC
TRBV5-1	NA	TRBJ2-7	TRBD2	CASSLAQGGMYEQYF	TGCGCCAGCAGCTTAGCCCAGGGAGGGATGTACGAGCAGTACTTC
TRBV28	NA	TRBJ1-5	TRBD1	CASIPGGQGYNQPQHF	TGTGCCAGCATCCCGGGGGGACAGGGGTATAATCAGCCCCAGCATTTT
TRBV7-3	once	TRBJ1-1	NA	CASSLELSPNTEAFF	TGTGCCAGCAGCTTAGAACTTTCCCCGAACACTGAAGCTTTCTTT
TRBV27	NA	TRBJ1-6	TRBD1	CASSPRQGWRYNSPLHF	TGTGCCAGCAGTCCCCGACAGGGGTGGAGATACAATTCACCCCTCCACTTT
TRBV25-1	NA	TRBJ2-2	NA	CASTLGGGELFF	TGTGCCAGCACCCTCGGGGGCGGGGAGCTGTTTTTT
TRBV19	once	TRBJ2-5	NA	CASLRTQYF	TGTGCCAGCCTGAGGACCCAGTACTTC
TRBV5-5	NA	TRBJ1-2	NA	CASSLGQSSNYGYTF	TGTGCCAGCAGCCTAGGACAGTCCTCTAACTATGGCTACACCTTC
TRBV6-5	NA	TRBJ2-1	NA	CASRKTGYNEQFF	TGTGCCAGCAGGAAGACAGGATACAATGAGCAGTTCTTC
TRBV18	NA	TRBJ2-1	NA	CASSPGISYNEQFF	TGTGCCAGCTCACCCGGGATCTCCTACAATGAGCAGTTCTTC
TRBV10-1	NA	TRBJ2-5	TRBD2	CASSLQGGETQYF	TGCGCCAGCAGCCTGCAGGGAGGGGAGACCCAGTACTTC
TRBV28	NA	TRBJ1-5	NA	CASSLFTDTSNQPQHF	TGTGCCAGCAGTTTATTCACCGACACTAGCAATCAGCCCCAGCATTTT
TRBV30	few	TRBJ2-1	NA	CAWSVRGEQFF	TGTGCCTGGAGTGTACGAGGTGAGCAGTTCTTC
TRBV28	NA	TRBJ1-1	NA	CASRPSPGVGAAEAFF	TGTGCCAGCAGACCATCTCCGGGGGTAGGCGCGGCTGAAGCTTTCTTT
TRBV6-6	few	TRBJ1-5	NA	CASSYGPGVGNQPQHF	TGTGCCAGCAGTTACGGACCCGGAGTTGGCAATCAGCCCCAGCATTTT
TRBV5-1	NA	TRBJ1-1	NA	CASSLEGGREAFF	TGCGCCAGCAGCTTGGAGGGGGGAAGGGAAGCTTTCTTT
TRBV5-6	few	TRBJ1-4	NA	CASSSLGGPTNEKLFF	TGTGCCAGCAGTTCCCTGGGGGGCCCAACTAATGAAAAACTGTTTTTT
TRBV2	few	TRBJ2-7	NA	CASSEATALFYYEQYF	TGTGCCAGCAGTGAAGCGACAGCACTATTTTATTACGAGCAGTACTTC
TRBV7-9	once	TRBJ1-1	NA	CASTARGNREAFF	TGTGCCAGCACCGCCCGAGGAAATCGTGAAGCTTTCTTT
TRBV2	NA	TRBJ2-3	NA	CASSDISTDTQYF	TGTGCCAGCAGTGACATTAGCACAGATACGCAGTATTTT
TRBV5-1	few	TRBJ2-1	TRBD1	CASSLAGQGPNEQFF	TGCGCCAGCAGCTTGGCAGGACAGGGACCGAATGAGCAGTTCTTC
TRBV5-4	few	TRBJ2-2	NA	CASSFYITGELFF	TGTGCCAGCAGCTTCTATATTACCGGGGAGCTGTTTTTT
TRBV28	NA	TRBJ2-7	NA	CASSFPLRRSSYEQYF	TGTGCCAGCAGTTTCCCCCTTCGACGGAGCTCCTACGAGCAGTACTTC
TRBV5-1	NA	TRBJ1-2	NA	CASSLEQGLYGYTF	TGCGCCAGCAGCTTGGAACAGGGCCTCTATGGCTACACCTTC
TRBV9	NA	TRBJ1-4	NA	CASSPGPLIGEKLFF	TGTGCCAGCAGCCCAGGACCCCTCATTGGTGAAAAACTGTTTTTT
TRBV5-6	NA	TRBJ2-7	TRBD2	CANPSSRLAGRTSSYEQYF	TGTGCCAACCCCTCTAGTCGGCTAGCGGGTCGGACGAGCTCCTACGAGCAGTACTTC
TRBV4-1	NA	TRBJ2-3	TRBD2	CASSPTSGRTDTQYF	TGCGCCAGCAGCCCGACTAGCGGGAGAACAGATACGCAGTATTTT
TRBV15	NA	TRBJ1-4	TRBD1	CATSFGTGFNEKLFF	TGTGCCACCAGCTTTGGGACAGGGTTTAATGAAAAACTGTTTTTT
TRBV11-1	few	TRBJ2-3	NA	CASSPQGIPADTQYF	TGTGCCAGCAGCCCCCAGGGAATTCCGGCAGATACGCAGTATTTT
TRBV19	medium-sized	TRBJ2-7	NA	CASSMGQGSYEQYF	TGTGCCAGTAGTATGGGGCAGGGGAGCTACGAGCAGTACTTC
TRBV4-2	NA	TRBJ1-2	NA	CASSSEGAWRGYTF	TGTGCCAGCAGCTCCGAGGGCGCCTGGCGGGGCTACACCTTC
TRBV10-3	NA	TRBJ2-3	TRBD1	CATHRGRDLTDTQYF	TGTGCCACTCACAGGGGGCGGGATCTCACAGATACGCAGTATTTT
TRBV5-8	NA	TRBJ2-5	NA	CASSLEVGGEETQYF	TGTGCCAGCAGCTTGGAGGTGGGAGGCGAAGAGACCCAGTACTTC
TRBV9	NA	TRBJ2-7	NA	CASIPWIEQYF	TGTGCCAGCATCCCATGGATCGAGCAGTACTTC